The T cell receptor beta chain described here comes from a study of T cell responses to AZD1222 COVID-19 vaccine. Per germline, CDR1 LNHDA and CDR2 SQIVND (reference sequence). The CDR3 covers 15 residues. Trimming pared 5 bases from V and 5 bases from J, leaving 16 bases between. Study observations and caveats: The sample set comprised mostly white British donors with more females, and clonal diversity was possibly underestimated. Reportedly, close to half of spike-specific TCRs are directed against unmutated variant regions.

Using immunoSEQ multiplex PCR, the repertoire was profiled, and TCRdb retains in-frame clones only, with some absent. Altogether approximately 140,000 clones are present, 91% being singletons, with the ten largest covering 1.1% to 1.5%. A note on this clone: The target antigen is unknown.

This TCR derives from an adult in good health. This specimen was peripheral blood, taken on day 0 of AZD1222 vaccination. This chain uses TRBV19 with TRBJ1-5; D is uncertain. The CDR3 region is CASSRDQANHQPQHF. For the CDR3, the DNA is TGTGCCAGTAGTCGGGATCAGGCCAACCATCAGCCCCAGCATTTT.